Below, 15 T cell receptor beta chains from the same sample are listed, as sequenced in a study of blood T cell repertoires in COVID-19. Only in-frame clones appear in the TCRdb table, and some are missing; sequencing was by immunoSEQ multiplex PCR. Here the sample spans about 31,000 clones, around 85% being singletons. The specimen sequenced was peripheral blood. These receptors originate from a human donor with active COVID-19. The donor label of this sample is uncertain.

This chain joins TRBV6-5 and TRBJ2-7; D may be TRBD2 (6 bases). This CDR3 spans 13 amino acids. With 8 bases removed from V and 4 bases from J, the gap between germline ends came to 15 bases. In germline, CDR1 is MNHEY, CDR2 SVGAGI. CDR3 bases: TGTGCCAGCGGCGGGACGGGAAAGTACGAGCAGTACTTC. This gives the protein CASGGTGKYEQYF.

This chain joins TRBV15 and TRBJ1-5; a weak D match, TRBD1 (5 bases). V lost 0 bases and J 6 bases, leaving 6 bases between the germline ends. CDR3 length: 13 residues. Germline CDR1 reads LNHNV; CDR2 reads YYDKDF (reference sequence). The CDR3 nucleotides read TGTGCCACCAGCAGAGACAGGGCTCAGCCCCAGCATTTT. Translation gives CATSRDRAQPQHF.

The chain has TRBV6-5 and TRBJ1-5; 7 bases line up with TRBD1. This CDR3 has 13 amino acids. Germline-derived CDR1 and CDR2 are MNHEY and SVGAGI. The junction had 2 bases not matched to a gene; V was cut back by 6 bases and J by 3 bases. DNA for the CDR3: TGTGCCAGCAGGACAGGGTTCAATCAGCCCCAGCATTTT. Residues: CASRTGFNQPQHF.

CDR3 residues: CASSQGVTSGVYNEQFF. The CDR3 DNA reads TGTGCCAGCAGCCAAGGGGTCACTAGCGGGGTCTACAATGAGCAGTTCTTC. The J gene is TRBJ2-1, the V gene TRBV14; TRBD2 aligns across 10 bases. Trimming took 1 base from V and 3 from J; bases not matched to a gene: 6. CDR3 length equals 17 residues. CDR1 is SGHDN, CDR2 FVKESK, per germline. The variable domain in full, with the rest retrieved from reference TRBV14 and TRBJ2-1, is EAGVTQFPSHSVIEKGQTVTLRCDPISGHDNLYWYRRVMGKEIKFLLHFVKESKQDESGMPNNRFLAERTGGTYSTLKVQPAELEDSGVYFCASSQGVTSGVYNEQFFGPGTRLTVL.

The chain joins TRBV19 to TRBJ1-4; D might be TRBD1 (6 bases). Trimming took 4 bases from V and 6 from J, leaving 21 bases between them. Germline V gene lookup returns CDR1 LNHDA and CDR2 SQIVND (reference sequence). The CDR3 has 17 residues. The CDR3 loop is CASSTSTGAILYEKLFF. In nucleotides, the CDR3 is TGTGCCAGTAGTACCTCGACAGGCGCGATATTGTATGAAAAACTGTTTTTT.

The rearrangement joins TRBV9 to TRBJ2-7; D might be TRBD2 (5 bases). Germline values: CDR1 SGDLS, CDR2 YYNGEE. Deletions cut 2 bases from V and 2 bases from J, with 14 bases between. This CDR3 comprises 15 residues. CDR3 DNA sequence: TGTGCCAGCAGCGTTGGACCCGGGATAACCTACGAGCAGTACTTC. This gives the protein CASSVGPGITYEQYF.

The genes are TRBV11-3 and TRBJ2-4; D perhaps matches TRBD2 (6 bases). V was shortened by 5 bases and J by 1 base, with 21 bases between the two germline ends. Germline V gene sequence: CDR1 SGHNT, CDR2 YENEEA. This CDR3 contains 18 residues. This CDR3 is CASSPRIWGDGAKNIQYF. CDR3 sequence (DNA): TGTGCCAGCAGCCCCAGGATATGGGGGGATGGGGCCAAAAACATTCAGTACTTC.

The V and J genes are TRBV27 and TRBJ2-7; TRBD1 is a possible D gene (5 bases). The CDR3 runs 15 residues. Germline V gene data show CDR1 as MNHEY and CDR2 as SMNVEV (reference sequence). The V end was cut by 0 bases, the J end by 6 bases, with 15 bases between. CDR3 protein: CASSLSMGRVVEQYF. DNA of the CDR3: TGTGCCAGCAGTTTATCGATGGGCAGGGTCGTCGAGCAGTACTTC.

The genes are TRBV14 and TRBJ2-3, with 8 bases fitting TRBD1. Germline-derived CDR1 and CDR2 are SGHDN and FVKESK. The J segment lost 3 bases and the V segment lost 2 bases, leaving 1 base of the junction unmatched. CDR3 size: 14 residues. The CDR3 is CASSQRQGTDTQYF. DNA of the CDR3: TGTGCCAGCAGCCAAAGACAGGGGACAGATACGCAGTATTTT.

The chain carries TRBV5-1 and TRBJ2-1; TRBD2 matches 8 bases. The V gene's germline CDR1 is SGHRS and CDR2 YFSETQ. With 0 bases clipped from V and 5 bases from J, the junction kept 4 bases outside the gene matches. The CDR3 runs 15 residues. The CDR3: CASSLAGRGDNEQFF. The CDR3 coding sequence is TGCGCCAGCAGCTTGGCTGGGCGGGGGGACAATGAGCAGTTCTTC.

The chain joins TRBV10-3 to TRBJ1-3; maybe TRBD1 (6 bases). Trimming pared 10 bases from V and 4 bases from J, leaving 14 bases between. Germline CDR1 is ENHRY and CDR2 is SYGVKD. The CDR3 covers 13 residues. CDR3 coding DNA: TGTGCCACCAAAACAGGGCCGGGAAACACCATATATTTT. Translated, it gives CATKTGPGNTIYF.

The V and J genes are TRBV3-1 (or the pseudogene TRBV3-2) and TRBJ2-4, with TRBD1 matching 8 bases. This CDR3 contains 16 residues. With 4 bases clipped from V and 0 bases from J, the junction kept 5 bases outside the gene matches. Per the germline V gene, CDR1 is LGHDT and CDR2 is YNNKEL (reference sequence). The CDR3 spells CASSPAGGLAKNIQYF. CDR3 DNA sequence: TGTGCCAGCAGCCCGGCAGGGGGCTTAGCCAAAAACATTCAGTACTTC.

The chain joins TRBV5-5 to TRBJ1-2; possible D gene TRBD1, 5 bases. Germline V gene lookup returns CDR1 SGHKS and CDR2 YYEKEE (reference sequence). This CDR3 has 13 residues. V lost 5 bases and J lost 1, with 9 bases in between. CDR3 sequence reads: CASRRDGNYGYTF. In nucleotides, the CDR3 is TGTGCCAGCAGGCGGGACGGTAACTATGGCTACACCTTC.

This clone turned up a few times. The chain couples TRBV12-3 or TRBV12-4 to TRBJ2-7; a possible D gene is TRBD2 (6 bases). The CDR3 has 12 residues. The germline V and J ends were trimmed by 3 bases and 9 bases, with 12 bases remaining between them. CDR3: CASSFTGGRQYF. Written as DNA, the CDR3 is TGTGCCAGCAGTTTCACCGGGGGTCGGCAGTACTTC.

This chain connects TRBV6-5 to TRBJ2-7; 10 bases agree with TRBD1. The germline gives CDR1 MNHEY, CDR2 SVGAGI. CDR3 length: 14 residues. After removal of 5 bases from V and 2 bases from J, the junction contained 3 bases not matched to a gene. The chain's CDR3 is CASSTGTGAYEQYF. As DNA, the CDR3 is TGTGCCAGCAGTACCGGGACAGGGGCCTACGAGCAGTACTTC.